The text below deals with one T cell receptor beta chain. Original processing notes: The authors estimated nucleated cell counts from reference gene primer amplification. Here immunoSEQ multiplex PCR was the method, and the copy in TCRdb shows in-frame clones only, minus some. That table gives V, J and clone size, and the DNA gave D and trimming. Among about 170,000 clones, around 87% were seen once, and the ten largest hold 2.5% to 3%. This specimen belongs to a study of blood T cell repertoires in COVID-19. For the study at large: Whether acute or convalescent, the COVID-19 samples came from the United States, Italy and Spain.

Between the trimmed V and J ends, which lost 8 bases and 2 bases, there was a span of 13 bases. From germline, CDR1 is LNHDA and CDR2 SQIVND (reference sequence). The CDR3 length is 14 residues. Seattle patient enrollment occurred during active infection, with longitudinal follow-up thereafter. The rearrangement links TRBV19 to TRBJ1-3; the D is unclear. The TCR was taken from a woman older than 75 with COVID-19, enrolled during active disease. The sample taken for sequencing was peripheral blood. The CDR3: CASQQRSPGNTIYF. In DNA form, the CDR3 reads TGTGCCAGTCAACAGAGAAGTCCTGGAAACACCATATATTTT.